Below, one T cell receptor beta chain is given with its context. This sample stems from a study of blood T cell repertoires in COVID-19. About the study: Acute and convalescent COVID-19 samples came from the United States, Italy and Spain.

Sequencing was performed with immunoSEQ multiplex PCR; in TCRdb, only in-frame clones are kept and a portion is missing. The table has about 120,000 clones, 85% seen once; the top ten hold under 13%. The sequencing input was peripheral blood. This clonotype was obtained from a man aged 80 or over with acute or convalescent COVID-19.

CDR3 nucleotide sequence: TGTGCCAGCAGTTCAGGGGGACTAGCCACTAACGGCGGGGAGCTGTTTTTT. Encoded protein: CASSSGGLATNGGELFF. The J gene is TRBJ2-2, the V gene TRBV28, with TRBD2 identical over 9 bases. CDR3 length equals 17 residues. Trimming at V came to 4 bases and at J to 7 bases, leaving 13 bases not matched to a gene. Germline V CDR1 and CDR2: MDHEN, SYDVKM. The full variable domain, with the rest looked up from reference TRBV28 and TRBJ2-2, is DVKVTQSSRYLVKRTGEKVFLECVQDMDHENMFWYRQDPGLGLRLIYFSYDVKMKEKGDIPEGYSVSREKKERFSLILESASTNQTSMYLCASSSGGLATNGGELFFGEGSRLTVL.